The next 11 T cell receptor beta chains were all read from a single sample in a study of T cells in Graves' hyperthyroidism and ophthalmopathy. Authors of the study amplified TCR beta CDR3 regions from RNA transcripts. HTBI primers were the set used in a first-round RT-PCR of the TCR CDR3. Each CDR3 protein gets one entry after TCRdb re-called the multiplex PCR reads with MiXCR. The sample yields approximately 690,000 distinct CDR3 sequences, approximately 15% seen once. Sequencing input: blood. The receptors here all came from a woman between 45 and 60 years old with Graves' ophthalmopathy.

This clonotype was seen at least ten times. The chain couples TRBV20-1 to TRBJ2-5; 10 bases are shared with TRBD2. Per the germline V gene, CDR1 is DFQATT and CDR2 is SNEGSKA (reference sequence). V dropped 4 bases and J dropped 5; count of bases not matched to a gene: 4. This CDR3 has 13 amino acids. CDR3 in amino acids: CSATAGGTETQYF. For the CDR3, the DNA is TGCAGTGCTACAGCGGGAGGGACGGAGACCCAGTACTTC.

There are many counts of this clonotype. The V gene is TRBV30, the J gene TRBJ2-6; possibly TRBD1 for D (6 bases). CDR3 length: 14 residues. The germline CDR1 and CDR2 sequences are GTSNPN and SVGIG (reference sequence). Trimming left V 2 bases short and J 2 bases short, with 7 bases between. The CDR3 nucleotides are TGTGCCTGGAGTTCAGGGGCTGGGGCCAACGTCCTGACTTTC. As protein: CAWSSGAGANVLTF.

This clonotype was counted at least ten times. The chain carries TRBV20-1 and TRBJ2-7; unclear D gene. This CDR3 has 14 amino acids. Germline CDR1 DFQATT, CDR2 SNEGSKA (reference sequence). V gave up 0 bases and J gave up 0 bases, with 9 bases separating them. The CDR3 DNA is TGCAGTGCTAGAGAGACAACCAGCTCCTACGAGCAGTACTTC. Translated: CSARETTSSYEQYF.

This clonotype was counted between two and nine times. The chain carries TRBV5-1 and TRBJ2-3; 11 bases agree with TRBD2. Germline V CDR1 and CDR2: SGHRS, YFSETQ. The CDR3 is 21 amino acids. V was pared by 0 bases and J by 3 bases, with 18 bases of the junction left unmatched. The DNA of the CDR3 is TGCGCCAGCAGCTTGGATGTCGCAGGCCTTAGCGGGAGGGGCCCTACAGATACGCAGTATTTT. Translating gives CASSLDVAGLSGRGPTDTQYF.

This clonotype was seen only a few times. This chain links TRBV4-3 with TRBJ2-5; D is perhaps TRBD1 or TRBD2 (5 bases each). The CDR3 has 15 amino acids. The germline V and J ends were trimmed by 3 bases and 9 bases, with 20 bases remaining between them. Germline V lookup: CDR1 LGHNA, CDR2 YSLEER. CDR3: CASSQRDAPKGAQYF. The CDR3, as DNA: TGCGCCAGCAGCCAGAGGGACGCACCGAAAGGGGCCCAGTACTTC.

The table lists this clonotype with a count of one. This may be a read error: a much more frequent sequence differs by one nucleotide. The chain uses TRBV4-2 and TRBJ2-5; D tentatively reads TRBD1 or TRBD2 (5 bases each). This CDR3 region has 12 residues. Germline V gives CDR1 LGHNA, CDR2 YNFKEQ. Between the trimmed V and J ends, which lost 2 bases and 5 bases, there was a span of 6 bases. The CDR3 loop reads CASSQWGETQYF. The CDR3 DNA is TGTGCCAGCAGCCAATGGGGGGAGACCCAGTACTTC.

In its sample, this clonotype was seen a few times. V is TRBV28 and J is TRBJ1-6, with D maybe TRBD1 (5 bases). V was cut by 10 bases and J by 8 bases, with 15 bases left in between. The germline V gene encodes CDR1 MDHEN and CDR2 SYDVKM. The CDR3 runs 13 residues. This chain's CDR3 is CANQGAGDSPLHF. CDR3 sequence (DNA): TGTGCCAATCAAGGGGCAGGAGATTCACCCCTCCACTTT.

At least ten counts were recorded for this clonotype. The chain links TRBV11-3 to TRBJ2-7; D uncertain. This CDR3 contains 16 residues. Germline lookup yields CDR1 SGHNT and CDR2 YENEEA. V was trimmed by 6 bases and J by 0 bases, leaving 18 bases between them. CDR3 DNA: TGTGCCAGCAGTTCTTCCCCCTTGCGAACCTCCTACGAGCAGTACTTC. This encodes CASSSSPLRTSYEQYF.

Regarding this clonotype: A clone one base away is much larger, so this may be a read error. The V call is TRBV28, the J call TRBJ1-6; 7 bases line up with TRBD1. Germline V gene sequence: CDR1 MDHEN, CDR2 SYDVKM. The CDR3 has 15 amino acids. The CDR3, as DNA: TGTGCCAGCAGTAGACCGACAGGGTTTAATCCACCCCTCCACTTT. This codes for CASSRPTGFNPPLHF.

At least ten counts were recorded for this clonotype. The rearrangement uses TRBV7-9 and TRBJ1-6; 7 bases match TRBD1. V was pared by 1 base and J by 10 bases, with 4 bases of the junction left unmatched. Looked up from germline, CDR1 is SEHNR and CDR2 is FQNEAQ (reference sequence). The CDR3 covers 14 residues. CDR3 region: CASSLDRGESPLHF. The CDR3 DNA reads as TGTGCCAGCAGCTTAGACAGGGGCGAGTCACCCCTCCACTTT.

This clonotype was seen repeatedly, ten times or more. This chain connects TRBV10-3 to TRBJ1-1; D is unclear. CDR3 length equals 11 residues. Germline CDR1 ENHRY, CDR2 SYGVKD. Trimming shortened V by 3 bases and J by 2 bases, and 1 base separated the two germline ends. This CDR3 reads CAISENTEAFF. CDR3 nucleotides: TGTGCCATCAGTGAAAACACTGAAGCTTTCTTT.